Following are 19 T cell receptor beta chains from one sample sequenced in a study of cytomegalovirus exposure and HLA in healthy donors. Primers: 60 Vbeta forward and 13 Jbeta reverse. Generated by immunoSEQ multiplex PCR, the TCRdb table keeps only in-frame clones and is missing some. The sample holds around 140,000 clones, around four fifths seen once. The sequencing sample was made of PBMCs. These receptors were obtained from a woman aged 40 to 49 in good health and CMV-seronegative.

This chain uses TRBV5-4 with TRBJ1-6; D might be TRBD1 (6 bases). Trimming stripped 7 bases from V and 7 bases from J, with 12 bases between. The CDR3 spans 13 residues. Germline V gene data show CDR1 as SGHNT and CDR2 as YYREEE (reference sequence). For the CDR3, the DNA is TGTGCCAGCCACAGGACAGAAAATTCACCCCTCCACTTT. This sequence encodes CASHRTENSPLHF.

This clone was found a few times. This chain connects TRBV6-5 to TRBJ2-7, with TRBD2 matching over 7 bases. V lost 2 bases, J lost 6 bases, and 13 bases stayed unmatched. The germline V gene has CDR1 MNHEY and CDR2 SVGAGI. The CDR3 has 16 residues. As DNA, the CDR3 is TGTGCCAGCAGTTACACTAATCAGCGGGGCGACAGCGAGCAGTACTTC. It is translated as CASSYTNQRGDSEQYF.

The V gene is TRBV18, the J gene TRBJ2-5, with a possible D match to TRBD2 (5 bases). CDR3 length: 13 amino acids. Germline V gene sequence: CDR1 KGHSH, CDR2 LQKENI. Trimming removed 3 bases at V and 3 bases at J, with 8 bases between. CDR3 amino acids: CASSPVEEETQYF. The CDR3 nucleotides are TGTGCCAGCTCACCGGTGGAGGAAGAGACCCAGTACTTC.

This clone was seen a single time. The J gene is TRBJ2-7, the V gene TRBV7-9, with 8 bases aligning to TRBD1. V lost 5 bases, J lost 5 bases, and 11 bases stayed unmatched. Germline V gene lookup returns CDR1 SEHNR and CDR2 FQNEAQ (reference sequence). The CDR3 runs 15 residues. In nucleotides, the CDR3 is TGTGCCAGCAGCCCTACGCGACAGGGGCCCAACGAGCAGTACTTC. Residues: CASSPTRQGPNEQYF.

The chain has TRBV29-1 and TRBJ1-2; TRBD1 agrees at 9 bases. The ends lost 4 bases at V and 5 bases at J; junction bases unmatched: 5. CDR1 and CDR2 (germline): SQVTM, ANQGSEA. This CDR3 has 13 amino acids. CDR3 protein: CSVGQGVVYGYTF. The CDR3 region has the DNA TGCAGCGTTGGACAGGGGGTGGTATATGGCTACACCTTC. Using reference TRBV29-1 and TRBJ1-2 for the parts outside the CDR3, the full variable domain is SAVISQKPSRDICQRGTSLTIQCQVDSQVTMMFWYRQQPGQSLTLIATANQGSEATYESGFVIDKFPISRPNLTFSTLTVSNMSPEDSSIYLCSVGQGVVYGYTFGSGTRLTVV.

As concerns this clone: Other nucleotide sequences in the sample specify the same CDR3. The chain couples TRBV6-1 to TRBJ2-7; no firm D call. The germline gives CDR1 MNHNS, CDR2 SASEGT. Trimming left V 8 bases short and J 1 base short, with 3 bases between. CDR3 size: 10 residues. CDR3 coding DNA: TGTGCCAGCGTATCCTACGAGCAGTACTTC. Its protein product is CASVSYEQYF.

Only a few counts were recorded for this clone. The chain employs TRBV4-2 and TRBJ2-2, with 8 bases matching TRBD1. The CDR3 is 16 residues long. The trim removed 4 bases at V and 6 bases at J, leaving 10 bases unmatched. Looked up from germline, CDR1 is LGHNA and CDR2 is YNFKEQ. The CDR3, as DNA: TGTGCCAGCAGCCCCCAAGGACAGGGTAGTGCCGGGGAGCTGTTTTTT. Translating it yields CASSPQGQGSAGELFF.

V and J are TRBV9 and TRBJ1-6, with TRBD1 identical over 7 bases. With V trimmed by 3 bases and J by 8 bases, 5 bases remained unmatched. CDR1 is SGDLS, CDR2 YYNGEE, per germline. The CDR3 extends over 14 amino acids. The CDR3 loop reads CASSGDRADSPLHF. CDR3 bases: TGTGCCAGCAGCGGTGACAGGGCGGATTCACCCCTCCACTTT. The complete variable domain, with remaining parts taken from reference TRBV9 and TRBJ1-6, reads DSGVTQTPKHLITATGQRVTLRCSPRSGDLSVYWYQQSLDQGLQFLIQYYNGEERAKGNILERFSAQQFPDLHSELNLSSLELGDSALYFCASSGDRADSPLHFGNGTRLTVT.

The chain has TRBV4-2 and TRBJ2-1; D might be TRBD1 (5 bases). Germline V gene sequence: CDR1 LGHNA, CDR2 YNFKEQ. The CDR3 runs to 17 residues. V was clipped by 0 bases and J by 0 bases, with 12 bases between them. CDR3 sequence (DNA): TGTGCCAGCAGCCAAGACCTGGGGCGGAGCTCCTACAATGAGCAGTTCTTC. Translation gives CASSQDLGRSSYNEQFF.

This clone was observed a handful of times. This chain joins TRBV18 and TRBJ2-1; the D gene is possibly TRBD2 (5 bases). The germline V and J ends were trimmed by 6 bases and 7 bases, with 10 bases remaining between them. Per germline, CDR1 KGHSH and CDR2 LQKENI. CDR3 length: 12 residues. The chain's CDR3 is CASSPPGNEQFF. As DNA, the CDR3 is TGTGCCAGCTCTCCGCCGGGGAATGAGCAGTTCTTC. The full variable domain, rest sourced from reference TRBV18 and TRBJ2-1, is NAGVMQNPRHLVRRRGQEARLRCSPMKGHSHVYWYRQLPEEGLKFMVYLQKENIIDESGMPKERFSAEFPKEGPSILRIQQVVRGDSAAYFCASSPPGNEQFFGPGTRLTVL.

This chain uses TRBV6-5 with TRBJ1-2, with D possibly TRBD1 on 6 matching bases. Trimming removed 3 bases at V and 7 bases at J, with 12 bases between. This CDR3 comprises 13 residues. From germline, CDR1 is MNHEY and CDR2 SVGAGI. The CDR3 protein is CASSYGQGPGYTF. Written as DNA, the CDR3 is TGTGCCAGCAGTTATGGGCAGGGGCCTGGCTACACCTTC.

The chain recombines TRBV19 with TRBJ2-1, with D possibly TRBD2 on 5 matching bases. Germline lookup yields CDR1 LNHDA and CDR2 SQIVND (reference sequence). V was shortened by 1 base and J by 7 bases, with 14 bases between the two germline ends. The CDR3 has 15 amino acids. The chain's CDR3 is CASSIAALASNEQFF. CDR3 nucleotide sequence: TGTGCCAGTAGTATAGCTGCGCTAGCAAGTAATGAGCAGTTCTTC.

In its sample, this clone was seen once. This chain links TRBV7-8 with TRBJ1-4; tentatively, D is TRBD1 (6 bases). The CDR3 loop spans 15 amino acids. Trimming took off 5 bases at V and 13 bases at J, with 23 bases between the two ends. Per germline, CDR1 SGHVS and CDR2 FQNEAQ. The CDR3 coding sequence is TGTGCCAGCAGCCCCCGGGACAACCAACAATTGGGACTGTTTTTT. This codes for CASSPRDNQQLGLFF.

The rearrangement links TRBV5-1 to TRBJ2-7; 7 nucleotides match TRBD2. With V trimmed by 4 bases and J by 0 bases, 10 bases remained unmatched. Per germline, CDR1 SGHRS and CDR2 YFSETQ. CDR3 length equals 16 residues. The CDR3 region is CASSPAGTTFSYEQYF. The CDR3 nucleotides read TGCGCCAGCAGCCCGGCCGGGACTACCTTCTCCTACGAGCAGTACTTC.

The V gene is TRBV28, the J gene TRBJ2-3; TRBD2 matches 7 bases. V shed 10 bases and J 0 bases; nucleotides not matched to a gene: 7. Germline V lookup: CDR1 MDHEN, CDR2 SYDVKM. The CDR3 extends over 14 amino acids. The CDR3 coding sequence is TGTGCCATCCGGCGGGGGAGAAGCACAGATACGCAGTATTTT. Translation: CAIRRGRSTDTQYF. The full variable domain, rest sourced from reference TRBV28 and TRBJ2-3, is DVKVTQSSRYLVKRTGEKVFLECVQDMDHENMFWYRQDPGLGLRLIYFSYDVKMKEKGDIPEGYSVSREKKERFSLILESASTNQTSMYLCAIRRGRSTDTQYFGPGTRLTVL.

The V call is TRBV5-4, the J call TRBJ1-2; a possible D gene is TRBD1 (5 bases). V was clipped by 1 base and J by 5 bases, with 12 bases between them. The CDR3 covers 14 residues. CDR1 is SGHNT and CDR2 is YYREEE in the germline V gene (reference sequence). Here the CDR3 DNA reads TGTGCCAGCAGCTTGCGGCAGGGTGAATATGGCTACACCTTC. This codes for CASSLRQGEYGYTF.

This clone was picked up a small number of times. The chain joins TRBV10-3 to TRBJ2-1, with 7 bases lining up with TRBD2. CDR3 length: 16 residues. The trim removed 4 bases at V and 9 bases at J, leaving 15 bases unmatched. CDR1 is ENHRY and CDR2 is SYGVKD in the germline V gene. CDR3 in DNA: TGTGCCATCAGTGGGTCTGTGGGGGGGATAGCGAGTGAGCAGTTCTTC. Its translation: CAISGSVGGIASEQFF.

This clone was detected only a few times. V and J are TRBV11-2 and TRBJ1-6; 7 bases line up with TRBD1. Germline V gene data show CDR1 as SGHAT and CDR2 as FQNNGV. The length of the CDR3 is 17 residues. Losses at the gene ends were 5 bases for V and 0 bases for J; bases not matched to a gene: 7. CDR3 loop: CASSTGTASSYNSPLHF. The CDR3 DNA is TGTGCCAGCAGCACTGGGACAGCGAGCTCCTATAATTCACCCCTCCACTTT.

In its sample, this clone was seen once. The chain couples TRBV6-5 to TRBJ1-1; D not resolved. The germline V gene encodes CDR1 MNHEY and CDR2 SVGAGI. Trimming pared 6 bases from V and 7 bases from J, leaving 18 bases between. CDR3 length: 14 amino acids. CDR3 DNA: TGTGCCAGCAGCCCGACACGTTGGGTTGGTGAAGCTTTCTTT. It codes for CASSPTRWVGEAFF.